The entry that follows covers one T cell receptor (beta chain) sequence. In the original analysis: Estimated nucleated cell counts came from reference gene primer amplification. Sequencing was performed with immunoSEQ multiplex PCR; in TCRdb, only in-frame clones are kept and a portion is missing. V and J calls and clone size are as listed in that table; D and trimming were resolved from the DNA. The sample consists of about 210,000 clones, approximately 87% of them appearing once. This sample was taken from a study of blood T cell repertoires in COVID-19. Study context: Sites across the United States, Italy and Spain contributed samples from acute and convalescent COVID-19. Sources were T cells, B-cell-depleted T cells, or PBMCs; the material itself was cDNA or gDNA.

What was sequenced was peripheral blood. This receptor was obtained from a woman in her sixties or seventies with acute or convalescent COVID-19.

CDR3 DNA: TGTGCCAGCAGCAAACTAGGACAGGTGAACACTGAAGCTTTCTTT. Protein sequence: CASSKLGQVNTEAFF. The chain has TRBV21-1 and TRBJ1-1; the DNA was not compared with TRBD1, the D call given in the table. TRBV21-1 is given as a pseudogene. There are 15 residues in the CDR3.